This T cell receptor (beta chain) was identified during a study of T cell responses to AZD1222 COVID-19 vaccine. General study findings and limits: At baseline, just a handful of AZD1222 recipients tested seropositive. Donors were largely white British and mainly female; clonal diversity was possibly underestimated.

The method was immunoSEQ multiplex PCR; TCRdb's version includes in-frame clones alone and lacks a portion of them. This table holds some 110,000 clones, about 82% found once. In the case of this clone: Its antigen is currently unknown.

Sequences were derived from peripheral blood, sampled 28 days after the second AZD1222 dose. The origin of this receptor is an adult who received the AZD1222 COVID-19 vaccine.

CDR3 nucleotide sequence: TGTGCTAGTGGCCAGCCAGGGGGGGGGCAGTTCTTC. Its translation is CASGQPGGGQFF. The chain employs TRBV12-5 and TRBJ2-1; D is tentatively TRBD1 or TRBD2 (7 bases each). Germline CDR1 is LGHNT and CDR2 is FRNRAP. Trimming removed 6 bases at V and 12 bases at J, with 15 bases between. The length of the CDR3 is 12 residues. The variable domain in full, completed from reference TRBV12-5 and TRBJ2-1, reads DARVTQTPRHKVTEMGQEVTMRCQPILGHNTVFWYRQTMMQGLELLAYFRNRAPLDDSGMPKDRFSAEMPDATLATLKIQPSEPRDSAVYFCASGQPGGGQFFGPGTRLTVL.